One and the same sample provided the 32 T cell receptor beta chains below, sequenced in a study of CD8+CD57+ T cells in acquired aplastic anemia (dated 2018 in TCRdb). Sequencing was carried out with an Illumina HiSeq 2000. Genomic DNA was used as template for profiling of TCR beta VDJ combinations and CDR3 sequences. The public reads were quality trimmed at Q25 with fastp and then assembled into clones with MiXCR by TCRdb, keeping productive beta chains. CDR3 protein sequences are deduplicated, and each keeps its most common genes and DNA. The sample yields about 180,000 distinct CDR3 sequences; around half were counted once. The ten top clones hold approximately 2.9% of the sample. Sequences were obtained from sorted CD4+, CD8+, or CD8+CD57+ T cells (not recorded which) from PBMCs. Receptors originate from a human donor in good health.

This sequence joins TRBV20-1 and TRBJ2-3, with 9 bases fitting TRBD2. The CDR3 contains 14 residues. The junction had 11 bases not matched to a gene; V was cut back by 5 bases and J by 8 bases. Germline V gives CDR1 DFQATT, CDR2 SNEGSKA (reference sequence). The CDR3 DNA reads as TGCAGTGCTGGTAGCGGGAGTCCCGTTGGTACGCAGTATTTT. Protein: CSAGSGSPVGTQYF.

The chain couples TRBV10-2 to TRBJ1-6, with 11 bases aligning to TRBD1. Germline values: CDR1 WSHSY, CDR2 SAAADI. V lost 8 bases, J lost 13 bases, and 10 bases stayed unmatched. CDR3 size: 14 residues. The CDR3 sequence: CASDRDRGVSPLHF. DNA for the CDR3: TGCGCCAGCGACCGGGACAGGGGGGTTTCGCCCCTCCACTTT.

The chain is built from TRBV19 and TRBJ1-4, with 8 bases aligning to TRBD1. Germline CDR1 is LNHDA and CDR2 is SQIVND (reference sequence). This CDR3 contains 17 residues. V lost 6 bases, J lost 4 bases, and 13 bases stayed unmatched. The CDR3 DNA reads as TGTGCCAGTAGAAGCATCAGGGGGCCGGCTTATAATGAAAAACTGTTTTTT. Translating gives CASRSIRGPAYNEKLFF.

At least ten counts were recorded for this clonotype. V gene TRBV19 combines with J gene TRBJ1-5; D unclear. The CDR3 covers 13 residues. Germline V CDR1 and CDR2: LNHDA, SQIVND (reference sequence). V was clipped by 3 bases and J by 12 bases, with 15 bases between them. The chain's CDR3 is CASSMFVAGGQHF. In DNA form, the CDR3 reads TGTGCCAGTAGTATGTTCGTCGCAGGAGGCCAGCATTTT.

This clonotype occurred a few times. This may be a read error, as it is one base from a much larger clone. The V call is TRBV2, the J call TRBJ1-1; D may be TRBD1 (6 bases). CDR3 size: 13 residues. Germline V gene data show CDR1 as SNHLY and CDR2 as FYNNEI. V gave up 3 bases and J gave up 1 base, with 6 bases separating them. CDR3 DNA: TGTGCCAGCAGTGACAGGGGGAACACTGAAGCTTTCTTT. This translates into CASSDRGNTEAFF.

The chain has TRBV25-1 and TRBJ1-6; 8 nucleotides agree with TRBD1. The CDR3 totals 14 residues. CDR1 MGHDK and CDR2 SYGVNS come from the germline V gene. V was pared by 6 bases and J by 10 bases, with 8 bases of the junction left unmatched. Here the CDR3 reads CASSIGTGGSPLHF. As DNA, the CDR3 is TGTGCCAGCAGCATAGGGACAGGCGGCTCACCCCTCCACTTT.

This clonotype was counted at least ten times. The chain recombines TRBV7-9 with TRBJ2-1; 9 bases map to TRBD2. The germline CDR1 and CDR2 sequences are SEHNR and FQNEAQ (reference sequence). V was clipped by 1 base and J by 6 bases; unmatched bases: 4. The CDR3 covers 15 residues. CDR3 loop: CASSLGSSGVNEQFF. The CDR3 nucleotides are TGTGCCAGCAGCTTAGGATCTAGCGGGGTCAATGAGCAGTTCTTC.

The gene calls are TRBV20-1 and TRBJ2-5; TRBD2 agrees at 7 bases. The V gene's germline CDR1 is DFQATT and CDR2 SNEGSKA (reference sequence). V was clipped by 1 base and J by 4 bases; unmatched bases: 6. This CDR3 has 14 amino acids. CDR3 amino acids: CSARAGGAGETQYF. The CDR3 DNA reads as TGCAGTGCTAGAGCGGGAGGAGCAGGAGAGACCCAGTACTTC.

V and J are TRBV15 and TRBJ2-3; 11 bases line up with TRBD2. CDR3 length equals 16 residues. V trimming: 7 bases; J trimming: 2 bases; junction bases outside the gene matches: 8. From germline, CDR1 is LNHNV and CDR2 YYDKDF (reference sequence). This CDR3 reads CATMRLAGGLTDTQYF. In DNA form, the CDR3 reads TGTGCCACCATGAGGCTAGCGGGAGGACTCACAGATACGCAGTATTTT.

This clonotype has only a few counts. This chain joins TRBV30 and TRBJ2-3; 9 nucleotides align to TRBD2. V gave up 2 bases and J gave up 6 bases; unmatched junction bases: 6. Germline V CDR1 and CDR2: GTSNPN, SVGIG (reference sequence). The CDR3 is made up of 14 amino acids. The CDR3 protein is CAWSSAGGLDTQYF. DNA for the CDR3: TGTGCCTGGAGTTCTGCGGGAGGGCTTGATACGCAGTATTTT.

This clonotype has more than one count but fewer than ten. The chain has TRBV7-6 and TRBJ2-2, with D maybe TRBD1 (5 bases). The V gene lost 8 bases and the J gene lost 6 bases, with 7 bases spanning the gap. This CDR3 has 11 residues. Germline lookup yields CDR1 SGHVS and CDR2 FNYEAQ. In DNA, the CDR3 is TGTGCCAGCGCCAGGGCCGGGGAGCTGTTTTTT. Amino acids: CASARAGELFF.

In regard to this clonotype: A much more abundant neighbour one base away suggests this may be a read error. This CDR3 fails to terminate in the conserved phenylalanine or tryptophan, so it likely reflects a read error. The chain recombines TRBV12-3 or TRBV12-4 with TRBJ1-2; no clear D gene. The CDR3 runs 13 residues. Trimming stripped 2 bases from V and 2 bases from J, with 6 bases between. CDR3 bases: TGTGCCAGCAGTTTACGAGGGAACTATGGCTACACCCTC. Translating it yields CASSLRGNYGYTL.

This clonotype was recorded at least ten times. The chain is built from TRBV12-3 or TRBV12-4 and TRBJ2-1; D possibly corresponds to TRBD2 (6 bases). V was trimmed by 6 bases and J by 0 bases, leaving 12 bases between them. The CDR3 runs to 15 residues. CDR3 nucleotide sequence: TGTGCCAGCAGCCGGGACTTGAGCTCCTACAATGAGCAGTTCTTC. Encoded protein: CASSRDLSSYNEQFF.

The chain combines TRBV29-1 with TRBJ1-1, with D unclear. The ends were cut back, 2 bases at V and 4 bases at J, with 11 bases in the middle. Germline assignment: CDR1 SQVTM and CDR2 ANQGSEA. The length of the CDR3 is 13 residues. In DNA form, the CDR3 reads TGCAGCGTTGAAAAAGGGTCGCCCACTGAAGCTTTCTTT. Its protein product is CSVEKGSPTEAFF. The full variable domain, its missing parts supplied by reference TRBV29-1 and TRBJ1-1, is SAVISQKPSRDICQRGTSLTIQCQVDSQVTMMFWYRQQPGQSLTLIATANQGSEATYESGFVIDKFPISRPNLTFSTLTVSNMSPEDSSIYLCSVEKGSPTEAFFGQGTRLTVV.

This clonotype was detected many times. This chain links TRBV12-3 or TRBV12-4 with TRBJ1-6; 8 nucleotides agree with TRBD1. V shed 1 base and J 8 bases; nucleotides not matched to a gene: 1. CDR3 length: 14 residues. CDR3 DNA: TGTGCCAGCAGTTTAGGGACAGGGTATTCACCCCTCCACTTT. As protein: CASSLGTGYSPLHF.

This clonotype was counted ten times or more. The chain links TRBV11-3 to TRBJ2-1, with 15 bases fitting TRBD2. J was trimmed by 8 bases and V by 5 bases; bases with no gene match: 10. Germline V gives CDR1 SGHNT, CDR2 YENEEA. The CDR3 runs 17 residues. The CDR3 here is CASSPGLAGGAGDEQFF. CDR3 sequence (DNA): TGTGCCAGCAGCCCAGGACTAGCGGGAGGGGCAGGGGATGAGCAGTTCTTC.

The V gene is TRBV29-1, the J gene TRBJ1-1, with D possibly matching TRBD1 (6 bases). CDR1 SQVTM and CDR2 ANQGSEA come from the germline V gene. V lost 1 base and J lost 4, with 13 bases in between. The CDR3 consists of 14 residues. CDR3 nucleotides: TGCAGCGTTGAAGGGCAGGGGTCGAGCACTGAAGCTTTCTTT. It codes for CSVEGQGSSTEAFF. The entire variable domain, with the rest obtained from reference TRBV29-1 and TRBJ1-1, is as follows: SAVISQKPSRDICQRGTSLTIQCQVDSQVTMMFWYRQQPGQSLTLIATANQGSEATYESGFVIDKFPISRPNLTFSTLTVSNMSPEDSSIYLCSVEGQGSSTEAFFGQGTRLTVV.

This clonotype was picked up many times. The chain combines TRBV29-1 with TRBJ2-1; 12 bases align to TRBD2. V was clipped by 8 bases and J by 7 bases; unmatched bases: 6. The CDR3 consists of 13 residues. Germline V gene data show CDR1 as SQVTM and CDR2 as ANQGSEA. CDR3 residues: CSLLAGGGNEQFF. CDR3 DNA: TGCAGCTTGCTAGCGGGAGGGGGTAATGAGCAGTTCTTC.

V usage is TRBV7-9 and J usage is TRBJ1-6; 7 bases are shared with TRBD1. The V and J ends lost 4 bases and 7 bases, in that order; junction bases with no gene match: 7. This CDR3 has 15 residues. Germline CDR1 is SEHNR and CDR2 is FQNEAQ (reference sequence). The CDR3 bases are TGTGCCAGCAGCTATGCCGGGACAGAGAATTCACCCCTCCACTTT. This encodes CASSYAGTENSPLHF.

The rearrangement links TRBV5-1 to TRBJ2-7, with D perhaps matching TRBD2 (5 bases). Deletions cut 4 bases from V and 3 bases from J, with 11 bases between. CDR1 and CDR2 from the germline V gene are SGHRS and YFSETQ. CDR3 size: 13 residues. The CDR3 DNA sequence: TGCGCCAGCAGCCAAGACGGGGTCTACGAGCAGTACTTC. It translates to CASSQDGVYEQYF.

This clonotype was detected a few times. The chain has TRBV7-9 and TRBJ1-6; no clear D. In germline, CDR1 is SEHNR, CDR2 FQNEAQ (reference sequence). Trimming removed 1 base at V and 8 bases at J, with 6 bases between. The CDR3 loop spans 13 amino acids. In DNA, the CDR3 is TGTGCCAGCAGCTTAGTGGCAGATTCACCCCTCCACTTT. This sequence encodes CASSLVADSPLHF.

This clonotype was detected many times. The genes are TRBV6-5 and TRBJ2-7; D is ambiguous. Germline V gene sequence: CDR1 MNHEY, CDR2 SVGAGI. The CDR3 loop spans 15 amino acids. The V end was cut by 3 bases, the J end by 4 bases, with 16 bases between. The CDR3 coding sequence is TGTGCCAGCAGTTATCGACCCGCGGAATCGTACGAGCAGTACTTC. This gives the protein CASSYRPAESYEQYF.

This clonotype was detected once. The V call is TRBV11-2, the J call TRBJ2-1; 7 bases agree with TRBD2. Unmatched junction bases numbered 11, after V lost 5 bases and J lost 7 bases. This CDR3 comprises 15 residues. CDR1 and CDR2 (germline): SGHAT, FQNNGV. This CDR3 is CASSLIGGSMNEQFF. CDR3 DNA: TGTGCCAGCAGCCTCATCGGCGGGAGTATGAATGAGCAGTTCTTC.

This rearrangement joins TRBV29-1 to TRBJ1-3; 7 bases are shared with TRBD1. CDR3 size: 15 residues. Per germline, CDR1 SQVTM and CDR2 ANQGSEA. V gave up 6 bases and J gave up 3 bases; unmatched junction bases: 11. The CDR3 loop reads CSVGLDREGGNTIYF. As DNA, the CDR3 is TGCAGCGTGGGGCTTGACAGGGAAGGTGGAAACACCATATATTTT.

The chain couples TRBV12-3 or TRBV12-4 to TRBJ1-2; D possibly corresponds to TRBD1 (6 bases). The ends were cut back, 5 bases at V and 8 bases at J, with 21 bases in the middle. The CDR3 has 15 amino acids. The CDR3, as DNA: TGTGCCAGCAGTGCGGGTGGGGGCCTTGGCTTCGGCTACACCTTC. Translating it yields CASSAGGGLGFGYTF.

CDR3 region: CASSSPSGKWVLTDTQYF. The CDR3 DNA reads as TGTGCCAGCAGTTCCCCTAGCGGGAAATGGGTCCTCACAGATACGCAGTATTTT. The chain is built from TRBV28 and TRBJ2-3; 9 bases are a match to TRBD2. This CDR3 is built from 18 residues. Germline V gene data show CDR1 as MDHEN and CDR2 as SYDVKM. V was clipped by 4 bases and J by 2 bases; unmatched bases: 13. Full variable domain (outside the CDR3, taken from reference TRBV28 and TRBJ2-3): DVKVTQSSRYLVKRTGEKVFLECVQDMDHENMFWYRQDPGLGLRLIYFSYDVKMKEKGDIPEGYSVSREKKERFSLILESASTNQTSMYLCASSSPSGKWVLTDTQYFGPGTRLTVL.

In this sample, this clonotype turned up many times. The CDR3: CSARGDSPDTYEQYF. CDR3 coding DNA: TGCAGTGCTAGAGGGGACAGCCCGGATACCTACGAGCAGTACTTC. V gene TRBV20-1 combines with J gene TRBJ2-7; TRBD1 matches at 7 bases. Trimming at V came to 1 base and at J to 2 bases, leaving 8 bases not matched to a gene. The CDR3 runs 15 residues. Per germline, CDR1 DFQATT and CDR2 SNEGSKA (reference sequence).

This clonotype was counted ten times or more. The chain employs TRBV7-8 and TRBJ1-6, with D tentatively TRBD1 (5 bases). The CDR3 spans 16 residues. Per the germline V gene, CDR1 is SGHVS and CDR2 is FQNEAQ. V lost 4 bases, J lost 8 bases, and 18 bases lay in between. CDR3: CASSSPGGRTYSPLHF. For the CDR3, the DNA is TGTGCCAGCAGCTCCCCGGGGGGGAGAACTTATTCACCCCTCCACTTT.

The chain uses TRBV20-1 and TRBJ2-5, with D unclear. Germline V gene data show CDR1 as DFQATT and CDR2 as SNEGSKA (reference sequence). The CDR3 consists of 13 residues. Between the trimmed V and J ends, which lost 5 bases and 0 bases, there was a span of 10 bases. The CDR3 reads CSAASPNQETQYF. CDR3 DNA: TGCAGTGCTGCTTCACCCAACCAAGAGACCCAGTACTTC.

This clonotype appeared many times. The rearrangement links TRBV10-2 to TRBJ2-7; possibly TRBD1 or TRBD2 for D (5 bases each). The CDR3 covers 12 residues. V lost 5 bases and J lost 7, with 12 bases in between. CDR1 is WSHSY and CDR2 is SAAADI in the germline V gene. CDR3 in amino acids: CASSLEGWEQYF. The CDR3, as DNA: TGCGCCAGCAGTTTAGAGGGGTGGGAGCAGTACTTC.

The gene calls are TRBV7-9 and TRBJ1-4; 9 positions agree with TRBD1. J gave up 10 bases and V 3 bases, and 9 bases lay outside the gene matches. CDR1 and CDR2 from the germline V gene are SEHNR and FQNEAQ (reference sequence). The CDR3 sequence is 15 residues long. The CDR3 is CASSFLGQGVGKLFF. The DNA of the CDR3 is TGTGCCAGCAGCTTCTTGGGACAGGGAGTGGGAAAACTGTTTTTT.

This clonotype was observed at least ten times. The chain links TRBV7-9 to TRBJ2-5; TRBD1 matches 7 bases. This CDR3 spans 14 amino acids. In germline, CDR1 is SEHNR, CDR2 FQNEAQ (reference sequence). J was trimmed by 2 bases and V by 5 bases; bases with no gene match: 5. The CDR3 loop reads CASSLTTGQETQYF. CDR3 DNA sequence: TGTGCCAGCAGCCTTACGACAGGGCAAGAGACCCAGTACTTC. The whole variable domain, remainder taken from reference TRBV7-9 and TRBJ2-5, is DTGVSQNPRHKITKRGQNVTFRCDPISEHNRLYWYRQTLGQGPEFLTYFQNEAQLEKSRLLSDRFSAERPKGSFSTLEIQRTEQGDSAMYLCASSLTTGQETQYFGPGTRLLVL.